The present T cell receptor beta chain was sequenced within a study of cytomegalovirus exposure and HLA in healthy donors. General observations from the study: Among TCR beta chains, those listed as cytomegalovirus-associated numbered around 160.

Primers: 60 Vbeta forward and 13 Jbeta reverse. The protocol was immunoSEQ multiplex PCR, while the TCRdb copy is restricted to in-frame clones and leaves out a portion. The sample contains about 140,000 clones, around two thirds of which appear only once. Regarding donors, all were healthy bone marrow donors. With regard to this clone: Its antigen is currently unknown.

This TCR was sampled from a man aged 30 to 39 in good health and CMV-seropositive. The sequencing sample was made of PBMCs.

CDR3 region: CAWGAGGASHQPQHF. In DNA form, the CDR3 reads TGTGCCTGGGGGGCGGGGGGGGCTAGTCATCAGCCCCAGCATTTT. The chain has TRBV30 and TRBJ1-5; possibly TRBD1 for D (6 bases). The V gene's germline CDR1 is GTSNPN and CDR2 SVGIG (reference sequence). CDR3 length: 15 amino acids. V was cut by 5 bases and J by 5 bases, with 19 bases left in between. The variable domain in full, with the rest retrieved from reference TRBV30 and TRBJ1-5, is SQTIHQWPATLVQPVGSPLSLECTVEGTSNPNLYWYRQAAGRGLQLLFYSVGIGQISSEVPQNLSASRPQDRQFILSSKKLLLSDSGFYLCAWGAGGASHQPQHFGDGTRLSIL.